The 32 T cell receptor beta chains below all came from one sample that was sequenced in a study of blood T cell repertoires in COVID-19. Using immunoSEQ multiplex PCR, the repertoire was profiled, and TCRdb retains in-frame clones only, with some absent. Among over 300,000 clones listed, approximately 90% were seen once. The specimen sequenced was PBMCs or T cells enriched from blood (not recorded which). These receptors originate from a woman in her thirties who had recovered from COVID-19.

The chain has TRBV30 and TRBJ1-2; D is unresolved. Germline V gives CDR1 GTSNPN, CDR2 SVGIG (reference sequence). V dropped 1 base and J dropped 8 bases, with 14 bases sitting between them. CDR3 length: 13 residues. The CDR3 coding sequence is TGTGCCTGGAGTGGACCGTCGGGGTTAGGCTACACCTTC. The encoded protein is CAWSGPSGLGYTF. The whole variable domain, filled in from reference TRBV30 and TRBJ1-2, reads SQTIHQWPATLVQPVGSPLSLECTVEGTSNPNLYWYRQAAGRGLQLLFYSVGIGQISSEVPQNLSASRPQDRQFILSSKKLLLSDSGFYLCAWSGPSGLGYTFGSGTRLTVV.

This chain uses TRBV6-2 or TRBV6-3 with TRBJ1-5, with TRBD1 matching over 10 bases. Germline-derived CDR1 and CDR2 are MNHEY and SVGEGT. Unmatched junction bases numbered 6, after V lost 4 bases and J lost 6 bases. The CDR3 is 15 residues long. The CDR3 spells CASSSPGTGVQPQHF. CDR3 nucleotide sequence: TGTGCCAGCAGTTCCCCCGGGACAGGGGTTCAGCCCCAGCATTTT.

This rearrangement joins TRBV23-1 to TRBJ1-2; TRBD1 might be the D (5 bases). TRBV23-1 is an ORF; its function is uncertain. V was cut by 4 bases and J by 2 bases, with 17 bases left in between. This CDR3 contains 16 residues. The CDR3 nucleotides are TGCGCCAGCAGTCGCCCCGATGGCCGGACAAACTATGGCTACACCTTC. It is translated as CASSRPDGRTNYGYTF.

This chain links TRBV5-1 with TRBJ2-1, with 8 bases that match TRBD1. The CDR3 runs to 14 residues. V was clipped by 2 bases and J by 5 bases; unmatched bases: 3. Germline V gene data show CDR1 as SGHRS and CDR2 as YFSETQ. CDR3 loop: CASSFDRGDNEQFF. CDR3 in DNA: TGCGCCAGCAGCTTTGACAGGGGCGACAATGAGCAGTTCTTC.

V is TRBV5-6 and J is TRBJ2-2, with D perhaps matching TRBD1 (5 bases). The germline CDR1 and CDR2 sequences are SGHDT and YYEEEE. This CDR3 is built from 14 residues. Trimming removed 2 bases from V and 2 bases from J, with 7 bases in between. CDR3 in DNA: TGTGCCAGCAGCTTAGACAGCAACACCGGGGAGCTGTTTTTT. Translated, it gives CASSLDSNTGELFF.

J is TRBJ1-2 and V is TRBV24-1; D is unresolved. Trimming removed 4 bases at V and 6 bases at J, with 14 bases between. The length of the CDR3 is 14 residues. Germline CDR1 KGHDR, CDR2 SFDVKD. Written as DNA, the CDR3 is TGTGCCACCAGTGAGCAGACATGGGGAGATGGCTACACCTTC. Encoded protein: CATSEQTWGDGYTF.

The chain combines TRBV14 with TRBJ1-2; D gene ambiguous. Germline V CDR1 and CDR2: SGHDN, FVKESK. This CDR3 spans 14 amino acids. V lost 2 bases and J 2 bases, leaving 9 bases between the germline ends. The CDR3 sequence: CASSQQAQNYGYTF. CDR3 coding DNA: TGTGCCAGCAGCCAACAGGCCCAGAACTATGGCTACACCTTC.

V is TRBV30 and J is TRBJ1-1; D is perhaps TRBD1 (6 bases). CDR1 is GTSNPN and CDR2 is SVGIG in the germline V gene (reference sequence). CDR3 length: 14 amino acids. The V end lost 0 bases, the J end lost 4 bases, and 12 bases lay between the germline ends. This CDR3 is CAWSVRQAGTEAFF. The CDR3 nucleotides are TGTGCCTGGAGTGTTCGACAGGCGGGCACTGAAGCTTTCTTT.

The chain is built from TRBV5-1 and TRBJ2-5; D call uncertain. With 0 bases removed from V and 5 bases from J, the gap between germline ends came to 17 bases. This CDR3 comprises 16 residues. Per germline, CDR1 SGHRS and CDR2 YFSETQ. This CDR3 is CASSLALTALEETQYF. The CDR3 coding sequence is TGCGCCAGCAGCTTGGCCTTGACCGCCCTGGAGGAGACCCAGTACTTC. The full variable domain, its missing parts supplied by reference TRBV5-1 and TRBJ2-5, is KAGVTQTPRYLIKTRGQQVTLSCSPISGHRSVSWYQQTPGQGLQFLFEYFSETQRNKGNFPGRFSGRQFSNSRSEMNVSTLELGDSALYLCASSLALTALEETQYFGPGTRLLVL.

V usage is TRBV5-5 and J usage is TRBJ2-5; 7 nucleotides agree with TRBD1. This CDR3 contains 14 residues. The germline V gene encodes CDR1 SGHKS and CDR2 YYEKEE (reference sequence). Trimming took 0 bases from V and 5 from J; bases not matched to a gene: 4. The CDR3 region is CASSLDRGSETQYF. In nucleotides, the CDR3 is TGTGCCAGCAGCTTGGACAGGGGCTCCGAGACCCAGTACTTC.

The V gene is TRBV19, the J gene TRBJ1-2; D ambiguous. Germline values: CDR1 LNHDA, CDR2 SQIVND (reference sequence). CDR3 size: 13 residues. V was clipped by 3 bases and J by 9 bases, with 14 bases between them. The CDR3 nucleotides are TGTGCCAGTAGTATTCGTGACCCCAGGAGCTACACCTTC. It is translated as CASSIRDPRSYTF.

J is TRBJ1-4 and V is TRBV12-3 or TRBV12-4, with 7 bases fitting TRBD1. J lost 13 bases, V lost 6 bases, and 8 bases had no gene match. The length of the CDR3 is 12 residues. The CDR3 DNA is TGTGCCAGCAGGGAGGGGGCGAGGCCACTGTTTTTT. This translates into CASREGARPLFF.

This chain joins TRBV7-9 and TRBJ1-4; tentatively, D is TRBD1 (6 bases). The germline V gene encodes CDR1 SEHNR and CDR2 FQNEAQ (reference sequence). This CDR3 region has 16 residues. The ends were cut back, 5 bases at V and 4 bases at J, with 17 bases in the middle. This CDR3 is CASSQGPGQDNEKLFF. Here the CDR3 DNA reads TGTGCCAGCAGCCAGGGACCGGGACAAGATAATGAAAAACTGTTTTTT.

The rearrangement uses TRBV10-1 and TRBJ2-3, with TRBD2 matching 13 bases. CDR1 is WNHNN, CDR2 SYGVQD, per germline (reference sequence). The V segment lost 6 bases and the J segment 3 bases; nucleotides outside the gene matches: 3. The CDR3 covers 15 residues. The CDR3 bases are TGCGCCAGCAGGGGGACTAGCGGGGAGACAGATACGCAGTATTTT. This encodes CASRGTSGETDTQYF.

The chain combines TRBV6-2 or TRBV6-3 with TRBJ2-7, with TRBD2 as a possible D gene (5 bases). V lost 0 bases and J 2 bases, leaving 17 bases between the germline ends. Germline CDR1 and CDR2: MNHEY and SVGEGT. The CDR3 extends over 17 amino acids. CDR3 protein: CASSYSQEDFRAYEQYF. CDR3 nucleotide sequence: TGTGCCAGCAGTTACTCTCAGGAGGACTTTCGCGCCTACGAGCAGTACTTC.

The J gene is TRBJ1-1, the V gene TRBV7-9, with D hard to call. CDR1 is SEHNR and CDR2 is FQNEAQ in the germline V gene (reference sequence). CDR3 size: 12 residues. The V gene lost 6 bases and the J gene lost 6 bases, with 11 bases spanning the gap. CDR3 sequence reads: CASSFPRAEAFF. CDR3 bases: TGTGCCAGCAGTTTTCCTCGGGCTGAAGCTTTCTTT.

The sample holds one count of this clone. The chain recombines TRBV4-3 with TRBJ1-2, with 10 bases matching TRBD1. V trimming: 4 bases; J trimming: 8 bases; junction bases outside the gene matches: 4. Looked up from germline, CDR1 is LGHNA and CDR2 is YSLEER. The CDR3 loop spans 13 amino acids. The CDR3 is CASSPGTGEGYTF. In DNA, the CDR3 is TGCGCCAGCAGCCCCGGGACAGGGGAAGGCTACACCTTC.

CDR3 protein: CASSQEATGGVKGGYTF. The CDR3, as DNA: TGTGCCAGCAGCCAAGAGGCCACGGGAGGGGTGAAGGGTGGCTACACCTTC. The rearrangement links TRBV14 to TRBJ1-2; a possible D gene is TRBD1 (5 bases). Germline V lookup: CDR1 SGHDN, CDR2 FVKESK. The V end was cut by 0 bases, the J end by 7 bases, with 21 bases between. The CDR3 has 17 residues.

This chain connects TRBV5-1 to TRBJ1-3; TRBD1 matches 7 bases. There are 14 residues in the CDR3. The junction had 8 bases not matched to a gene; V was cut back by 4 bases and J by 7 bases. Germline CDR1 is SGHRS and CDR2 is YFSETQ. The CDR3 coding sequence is TGCGCCAGCAGCCCAGGGGACAGTTCTAACACCATATATTTT. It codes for CASSPGDSSNTIYF.

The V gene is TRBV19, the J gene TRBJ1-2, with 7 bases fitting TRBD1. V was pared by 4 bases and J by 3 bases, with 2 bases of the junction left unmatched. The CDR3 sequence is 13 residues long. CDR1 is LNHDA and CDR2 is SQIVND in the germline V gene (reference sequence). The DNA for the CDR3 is TGTGCCAGTAGTACCGACAGGGACTATGGCTACACCTTC. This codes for CASSTDRDYGYTF. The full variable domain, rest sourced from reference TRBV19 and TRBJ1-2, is DGGITQSPKYLFRKEGQNVTLSCEQNLNHDAMYWYRQDPGQGLRLIYYSQIVNDFQKGDIAEGYSVSREKKESFPLTVTSAQKNPTAFYLCASSTDRDYGYTFGSGTRLTVV.

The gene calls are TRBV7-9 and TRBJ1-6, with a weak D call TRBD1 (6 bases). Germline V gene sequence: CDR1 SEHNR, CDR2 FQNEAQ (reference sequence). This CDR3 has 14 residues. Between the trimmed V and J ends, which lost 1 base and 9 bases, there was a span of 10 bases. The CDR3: CASSLVQGSSPLHF. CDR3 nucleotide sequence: TGTGCCAGCAGCTTAGTACAGGGTAGTTCACCCCTCCACTTT.

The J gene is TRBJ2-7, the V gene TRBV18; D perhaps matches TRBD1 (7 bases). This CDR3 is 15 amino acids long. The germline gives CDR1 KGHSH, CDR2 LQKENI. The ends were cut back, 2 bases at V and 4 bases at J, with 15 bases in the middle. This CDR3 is CASSPGGGQKYEQYF. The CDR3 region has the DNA TGTGCCAGCTCACCAGGAGGGGGACAGAAATACGAGCAGTACTTC.

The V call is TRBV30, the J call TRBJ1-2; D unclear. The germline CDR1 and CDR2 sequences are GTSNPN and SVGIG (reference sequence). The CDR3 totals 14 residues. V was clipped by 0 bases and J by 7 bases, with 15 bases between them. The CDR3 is CAWSVRSRAFGYTF. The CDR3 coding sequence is TGTGCCTGGAGTGTACGGTCGAGAGCATTTGGCTACACCTTC.

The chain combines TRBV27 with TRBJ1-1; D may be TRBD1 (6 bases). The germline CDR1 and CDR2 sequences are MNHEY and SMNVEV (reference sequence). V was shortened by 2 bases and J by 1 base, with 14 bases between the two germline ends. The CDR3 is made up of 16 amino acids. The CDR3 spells CASSLTWDNPNTEAFF. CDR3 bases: TGTGCCAGCAGTTTAACCTGGGACAACCCGAACACTGAAGCTTTCTTT.

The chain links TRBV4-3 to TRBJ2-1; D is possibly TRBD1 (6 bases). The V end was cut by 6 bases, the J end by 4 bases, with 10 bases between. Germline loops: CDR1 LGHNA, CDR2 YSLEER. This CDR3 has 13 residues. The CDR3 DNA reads TGCGCCAGCAGTAGCAGGGGTTACAATGAGCAGTTCTTC. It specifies CASSSRGYNEQFF.

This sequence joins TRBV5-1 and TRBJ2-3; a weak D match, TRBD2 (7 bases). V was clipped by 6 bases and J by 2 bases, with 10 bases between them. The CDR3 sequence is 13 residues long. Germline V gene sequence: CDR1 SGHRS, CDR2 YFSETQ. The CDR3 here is CASNAGATDTQYF. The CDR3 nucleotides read TGCGCCAGCAACGCGGGGGCCACAGATACGCAGTATTTT.

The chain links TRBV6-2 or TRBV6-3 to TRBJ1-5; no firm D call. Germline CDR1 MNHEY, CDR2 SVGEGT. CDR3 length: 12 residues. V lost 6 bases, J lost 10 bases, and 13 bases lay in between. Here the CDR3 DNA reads TGTGCCAGCAGCCCCCGAGGGCTACCCCAGCATTTT. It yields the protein CASSPRGLPQHF.

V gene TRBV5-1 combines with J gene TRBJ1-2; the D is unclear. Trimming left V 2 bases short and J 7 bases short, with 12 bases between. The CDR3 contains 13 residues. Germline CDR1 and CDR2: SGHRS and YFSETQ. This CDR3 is CASSLKTSGGYTF. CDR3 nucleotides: TGCGCCAGCAGCTTAAAAACCAGCGGTGGCTACACCTTC. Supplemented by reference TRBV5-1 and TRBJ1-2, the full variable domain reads KAGVTQTPRYLIKTRGQQVTLSCSPISGHRSVSWYQQTPGQGLQFLFEYFSETQRNKGNFPGRFSGRQFSNSRSEMNVSTLELGDSALYLCASSLKTSGGYTFGSGTRLTVV.

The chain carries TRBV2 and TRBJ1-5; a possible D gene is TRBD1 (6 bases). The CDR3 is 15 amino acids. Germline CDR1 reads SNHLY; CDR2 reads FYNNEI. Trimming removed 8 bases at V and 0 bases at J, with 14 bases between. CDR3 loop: CASRPGHNSNQPQHF. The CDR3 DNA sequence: TGTGCCAGCCGGCCGGGACACAATAGCAATCAGCCCCAGCATTTT.

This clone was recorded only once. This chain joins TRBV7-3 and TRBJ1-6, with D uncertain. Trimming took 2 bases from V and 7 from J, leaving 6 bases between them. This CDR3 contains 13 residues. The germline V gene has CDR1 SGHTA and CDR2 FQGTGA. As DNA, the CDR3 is TGTGCCAGCAGCTTAGACTGGAATTCACCCCTCCACTTT. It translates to CASSLDWNSPLHF. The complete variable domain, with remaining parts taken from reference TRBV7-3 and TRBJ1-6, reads GAGVSQTPSNKVTEKGKYVELRCDPISGHTALYWYRQSLGQGPEFLIYFQGTGAADDSGLPNDRFFAVRPEGSVSTLKIQRTERGDSAVYLCASSLDWNSPLHFGNGTRLTVT.

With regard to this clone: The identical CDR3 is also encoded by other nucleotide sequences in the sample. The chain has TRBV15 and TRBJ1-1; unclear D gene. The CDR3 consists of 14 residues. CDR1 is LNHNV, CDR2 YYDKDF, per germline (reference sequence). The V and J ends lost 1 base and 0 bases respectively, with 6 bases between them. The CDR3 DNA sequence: TGTGCCACCAGCAGAGGGAGGGTGAACACTGAAGCTTTCTTT. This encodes CATSRGRVNTEAFF.

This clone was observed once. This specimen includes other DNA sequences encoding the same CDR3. CDR3 coding DNA: TGTGCCAGCAGCCCCAGCTCCTACGAGCAGTACTTC. It codes for CASSPSSYEQYF. J is TRBJ2-7 and V is TRBV7-2, with no clear D. V lost 5 bases and J 0 bases, leaving 5 bases between the germline ends. The CDR3 contains 12 residues. CDR1 is SGHTA, CDR2 FQGNSA, per germline.